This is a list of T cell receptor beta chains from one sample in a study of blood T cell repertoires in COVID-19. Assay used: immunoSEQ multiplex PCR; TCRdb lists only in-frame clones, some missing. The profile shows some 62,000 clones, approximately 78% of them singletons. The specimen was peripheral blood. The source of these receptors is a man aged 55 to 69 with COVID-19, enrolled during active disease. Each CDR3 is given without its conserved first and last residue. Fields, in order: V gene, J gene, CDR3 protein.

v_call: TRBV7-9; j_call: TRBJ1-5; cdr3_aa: ASSPQGQPQH
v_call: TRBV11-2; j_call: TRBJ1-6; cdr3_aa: ASSLRGGYSPLH
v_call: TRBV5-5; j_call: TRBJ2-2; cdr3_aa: ASSPTISGELF
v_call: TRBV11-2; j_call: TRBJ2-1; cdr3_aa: ASSQIAGPYNEQF
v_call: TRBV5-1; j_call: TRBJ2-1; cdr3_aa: ASSPGPLAGSYNEQF
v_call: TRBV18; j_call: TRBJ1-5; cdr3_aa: ASSVQGQGGQPQH
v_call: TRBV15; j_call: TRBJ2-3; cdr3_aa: ATSDAYRGGDTQY
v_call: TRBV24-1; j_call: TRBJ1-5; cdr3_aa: ATSAGNSNQPQH
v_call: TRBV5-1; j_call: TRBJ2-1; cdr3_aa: ASSPGSGGNEQF
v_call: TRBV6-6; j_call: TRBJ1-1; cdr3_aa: ASSYAENTEAF
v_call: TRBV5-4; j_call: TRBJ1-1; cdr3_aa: ASSPGVMNTEAF
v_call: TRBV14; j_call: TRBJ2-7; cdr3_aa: ASSHFRDLGEQY
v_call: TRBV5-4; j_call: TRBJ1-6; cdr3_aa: ASSIWTGNSPLH
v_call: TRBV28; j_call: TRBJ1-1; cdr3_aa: ASRPGLSDTEAF
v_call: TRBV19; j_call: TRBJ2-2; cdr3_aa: ATEGTGPTGELF
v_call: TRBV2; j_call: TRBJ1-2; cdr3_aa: ASRSTIANYGYT
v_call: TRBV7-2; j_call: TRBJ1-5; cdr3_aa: ASSQRDRGYGQPQH
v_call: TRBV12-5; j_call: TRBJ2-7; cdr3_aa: ASGLVQYEQY
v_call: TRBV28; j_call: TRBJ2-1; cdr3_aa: ASSPWTSGNHNEQF
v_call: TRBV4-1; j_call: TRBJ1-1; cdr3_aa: ASSQDLGATEAF
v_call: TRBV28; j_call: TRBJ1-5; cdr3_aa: ASRAGLTSNQPQH
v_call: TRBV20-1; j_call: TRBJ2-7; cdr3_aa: SASGWVGGHEQY
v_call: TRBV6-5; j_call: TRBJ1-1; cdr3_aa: ASSLDRPGRNTEAF
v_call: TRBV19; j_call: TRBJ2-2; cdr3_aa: ASSIGGVGELF
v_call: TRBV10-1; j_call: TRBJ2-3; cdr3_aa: ASSAQQGTGTQY
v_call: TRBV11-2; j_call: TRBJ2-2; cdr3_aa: ASSPQGGELF
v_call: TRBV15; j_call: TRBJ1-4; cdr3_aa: ATGERLNEKLF
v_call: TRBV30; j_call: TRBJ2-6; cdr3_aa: AYYRASGANVLT
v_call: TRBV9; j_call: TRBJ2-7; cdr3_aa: ASSVGGLAGATSSYEQY
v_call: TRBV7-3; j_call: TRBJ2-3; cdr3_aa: ASVPIAGGDTQY
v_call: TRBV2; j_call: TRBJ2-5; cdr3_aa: ASRPTGTVETQY
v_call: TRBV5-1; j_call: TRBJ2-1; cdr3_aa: ASQGGARTAEQF
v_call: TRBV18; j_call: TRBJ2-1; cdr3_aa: ASSPKRDYNEQF
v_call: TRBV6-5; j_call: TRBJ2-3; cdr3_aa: ASSSTSGITDTQY
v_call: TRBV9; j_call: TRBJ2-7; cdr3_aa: ASSVAPQDYEQY
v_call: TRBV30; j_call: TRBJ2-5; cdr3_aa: AWSGTEAQY
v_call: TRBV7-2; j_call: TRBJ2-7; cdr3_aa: ASSGGLSYEQY